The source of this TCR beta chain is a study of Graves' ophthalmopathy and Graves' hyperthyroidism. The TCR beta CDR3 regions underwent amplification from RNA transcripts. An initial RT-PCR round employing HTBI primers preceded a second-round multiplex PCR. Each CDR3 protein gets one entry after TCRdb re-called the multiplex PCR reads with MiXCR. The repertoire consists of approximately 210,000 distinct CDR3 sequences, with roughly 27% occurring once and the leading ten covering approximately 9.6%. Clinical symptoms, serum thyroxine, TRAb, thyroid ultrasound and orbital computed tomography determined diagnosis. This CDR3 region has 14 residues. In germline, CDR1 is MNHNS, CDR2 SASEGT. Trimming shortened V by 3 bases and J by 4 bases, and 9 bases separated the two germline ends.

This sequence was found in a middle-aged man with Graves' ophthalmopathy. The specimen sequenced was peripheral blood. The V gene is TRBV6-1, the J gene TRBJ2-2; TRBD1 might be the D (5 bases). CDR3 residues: CASSDRVGTGELFF. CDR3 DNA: TGTGCCAGCAGTGACAGGGTCGGCACCGGGGAGCTGTTTTTT.